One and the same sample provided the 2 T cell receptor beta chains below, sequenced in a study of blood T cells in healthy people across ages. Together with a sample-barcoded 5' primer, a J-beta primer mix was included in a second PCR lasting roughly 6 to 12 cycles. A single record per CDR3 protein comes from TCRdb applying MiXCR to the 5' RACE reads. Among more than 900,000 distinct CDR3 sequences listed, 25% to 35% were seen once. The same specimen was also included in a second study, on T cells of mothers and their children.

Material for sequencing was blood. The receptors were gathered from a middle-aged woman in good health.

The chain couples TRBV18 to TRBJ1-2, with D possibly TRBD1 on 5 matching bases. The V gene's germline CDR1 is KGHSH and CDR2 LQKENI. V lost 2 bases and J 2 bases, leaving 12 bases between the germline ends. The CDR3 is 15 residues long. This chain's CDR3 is CASSPASGNNYGYTF. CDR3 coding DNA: TGTGCCAGCTCACCAGCCTCAGGGAACAACTATGGCTACACCTTC.

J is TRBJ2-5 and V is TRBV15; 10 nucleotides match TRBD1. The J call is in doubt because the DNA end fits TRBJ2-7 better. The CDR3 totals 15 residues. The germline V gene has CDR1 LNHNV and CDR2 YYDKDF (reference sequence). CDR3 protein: CATSNPGQGTYEQYF. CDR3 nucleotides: TGTGCCACCAGCAACCCGGGACAGGGGACCTACGAGCAGTACTTC.